This T cell receptor beta chain was recovered during a study of T cells after yellow fever vaccination. This clonotype was detected many times. The CDR3 consists of 15 residues. Germline lookup yields CDR1 SEHNR and CDR2 FQNEAQ (reference sequence). V dropped 1 base and J dropped 0 bases, with 10 bases sitting between them. MiXCR was run by TCRdb on the 5' RACE reads, yielding one entry per CDR3 protein. The sample consists of some 130,000 distinct CDR3 sequences, approximately 6.6% of them appearing once. This chain uses TRBV7-9 with TRBJ2-7; TRBD1 might be the D (5 bases). The source is a young man who received the YFV17D yellow fever vaccine. Here the sequenced sample was CD4+ T cells sorted from PBMCs, taken 10 days after the yellow fever booster vaccination. DNA for the CDR3: TGTGCCAGCAGCTTAGGGACAACGCTCTCCTACGAGCAGTACTTC. The encoded protein is CASSLGTTLSYEQYF. The whole variable domain, remainder taken from reference TRBV7-9 and TRBJ2-7, is DTGVSQNPRHKITKRGQNVTFRCDPISEHNRLYWYRQTLGQGPEFLTYFQNEAQLEKSRLLSDRFSAERPKGSFSTLEIQRTEQGDSAMYLCASSLGTTLSYEQYFGPGTRLTVT.